This T cell receptor (beta chain) was identified during a study of cytotoxic CD8 clonotypes in ibrutinib-treated CLL. Study results and caveats: In comparison with age-matched healthy donors, baseline clonality was higher and tracked circulating CD8+ T-cell counts.

In the case of this clone: As yet, its antigen is unknown.

As input for TCR beta libraries, roughly 2 micrograms of genomic DNA came from cryopreserved PBMCs. Sequencing was performed with immunoSEQ multiplex PCR; in TCRdb, only in-frame clones are kept and a portion is missing. The sample yields 200,000 to 250,000 clones, roughly three quarters seen once. V was pared by 2 bases and J by 7 bases, with 7 bases of the junction left unmatched. Germline CDR1 and CDR2: MDHEN and SYDVKM. This CDR3 has 14 residues. The receptor comes from a human donor with chronic lymphocytic leukemia. J is TRBJ2-7 and V is TRBV28; 8 bases map to TRBD1. The specimen was PBMCs, collected after 12 months of ibrutinib treatment. DNA of the CDR3: TGTGCCAGCAGTTTAGGACAGGGATGGAGGGAGCAGTACTTC. It translates to CASSLGQGWREQYF.